This T cell receptor beta chain was profiled in a study of CD8 T cells in ankylosing spondylitis. General study points: Matched ankylosing spondylitis synovial fluid reportedly showed significant enrichment of disease-linked clones. A motif of eight or nine highly homologous TCR beta variants was seen as apparently characteristic of ankylosing spondylitis blood.

TCRdb fed the 5' RACE reads into MiXCR, producing one record per CDR3 protein. Of some 150,000 distinct CDR3 sequences in the sample, around 42% were seen once. This clonotype has only one observation. Its antigen remains unknown. This clonotype originated in a male donor with ankylosing spondylitis. Sequenced input: synovial fluid, either unsorted or a sorted T cell fraction (not recorded which).

The CDR3 DNA sequence: TGTGCCAGCAGTTTAGGGCGGGAGGGCCGAGGTGTTTTCAAAAACATTCAGTACTTC. It is translated as CASSLGREGRGVFKNIQYF. The V gene is TRBV12-3 or TRBV12-4, the J gene TRBJ2-4; 9 bases agree with TRBD2. J was trimmed by 3 bases and V by 1 base; bases with no gene match: 13. The CDR3 runs to 19 residues.